What follows are 18 T cell receptor beta chains derived from one specimen sequenced in a study of early T cells in non-severe SARS-CoV-2 infection. TCRdb recomputed calls from the 5' RACE reads with MiXCR, one row per CDR3 protein. The sample has about 81,000 distinct CDR3 sequences, around 6% seen once. The sample comprised whole blood. Source of these receptors: an adult who was a healthcare worker with PCR-confirmed SARS-CoV-2 infection or an uninfected control (not recorded which).

This clonotype was seen a handful of times. The CDR3 nucleotides read TGCAGCGTTTCCCGGGACGAACGGGCGACAACCGTCCTGACTTTC. Protein sequence: CSVSRDERATTVLTF. The chain employs TRBV29-1 and TRBJ2-6, with D possibly called TRBD1 or TRBD2 (5 bases each). The V end lost 5 bases, the J end lost 12 bases, and 23 bases lay between the germline ends. Germline V CDR1 and CDR2: SQVTM, ANQGSEA. The CDR3 is 15 amino acids.

This clonotype showed up many times. CDR3 DNA sequence: TGTGCCAGCAGTGATAGGAATCAGCCCCAGCATTTT. Amino acids: CASSDRNQPQHF. The genes are TRBV6-1 and TRBJ1-5; D is ambiguous. The CDR3 runs to 12 residues. The germline V and J ends were trimmed by 3 bases and 4 bases, with 4 bases remaining between them. Germline V CDR1 and CDR2: MNHNS, SASEGT.

This clonotype was recorded a few times. CDR3 DNA sequence: TGTGCCAGCAGCTCCGGACAGGGGGTACACTATGGCTACACCTTC. Translated: CASSSGQGVHYGYTF. This chain uses TRBV7-9 with TRBJ1-2; 10 bases match TRBD1. With V trimmed by 4 bases and J by 3 bases, 5 bases remained unmatched. This CDR3 is built from 15 residues. The germline gives CDR1 SEHNR, CDR2 FQNEAQ (reference sequence).

Only a few counts were recorded for this clonotype. The gene calls are TRBV6-6 and TRBJ1-3; D is unresolved. Germline V gene sequence: CDR1 MNHNY, CDR2 SVGAGI (reference sequence). The CDR3 consists of 15 residues. Trimming left V 4 bases short and J 0 bases short, with 10 bases between. The CDR3 DNA sequence: TGTGCCAGCAGTTTCCGAGACATCTCTGGAAACACCATATATTTT. Its translation is CASSFRDISGNTIYF.

This clonotype was observed many times. This rearrangement joins TRBV3-1 to TRBJ2-7; D gene unclear. Trimming cost V 4 bases and J 6 bases, with 10 bases left between them. Germline lookup yields CDR1 LGHDT and CDR2 YNNKEL (reference sequence). This CDR3 spans 12 amino acids. In DNA, the CDR3 is TGTGCCAGCAGCCCCGTAGGTGGCGAGCAGTACTTC. Translation gives CASSPVGGEQYF.

This clonotype has a count of ten or more. The chain joins TRBV4-2 to TRBJ1-3; D not resolved. The CDR3 is 17 amino acids. The V end was cut by 0 bases, the J end by 2 bases, with 14 bases between. Germline CDR1 reads LGHNA; CDR2 reads YNFKEQ. For the CDR3, the DNA is TGTGCCAGCAGCCAAGATTCCAACAGTCTGGCTGGAAACACCATATATTTT. Translation gives CASSQDSNSLAGNTIYF.

This clonotype has a handful of counts. The chain couples TRBV5-4 to TRBJ1-1; 9 bases are a match to TRBD1. The V gene's germline CDR1 is SGHNT and CDR2 YYREEE (reference sequence). The J segment lost 6 bases and the V segment lost 4 bases, leaving 7 bases of the junction unmatched. The CDR3 has 14 amino acids. The CDR3: CASSLEQGASEAFF. The CDR3, as DNA: TGTGCCAGCAGCCTCGAACAGGGGGCCTCTGAAGCTTTCTTT.

This clonotype appeared many times. Here the CDR3 reads CASSPPGAGLMFEQYF. CDR3 coding DNA: TGTGCCAGCTCACCACCCGGCGCCGGACTGATGTTCGAGCAGTACTTC. This chain uses TRBV18 with TRBJ2-7, with a weak D call TRBD2 (5 bases). The V and J ends lost 0 bases and 6 bases respectively, with 18 bases between them. The CDR3 has 16 amino acids. Per germline, CDR1 KGHSH and CDR2 LQKENI.

The chain employs TRBV6-5 and TRBJ1-1; 10 bases match TRBD1. Germline V gene lookup returns CDR1 MNHEY and CDR2 SVGAGI. V was clipped by 5 bases and J by 5 bases; unmatched bases: 8. The CDR3 is 15 residues long. CDR3: CASSDRTGGWTEAFF. The CDR3 coding sequence is TGTGCCAGCAGTGACAGGACAGGGGGTTGGACTGAAGCTTTCTTT.

This clonotype was picked up many times. V gene TRBV7-2 combines with J gene TRBJ1-6, with TRBD1 matching 7 bases. The J segment lost 7 bases and the V segment lost 6 bases, leaving 12 bases of the junction unmatched. This CDR3 spans 16 amino acids. CDR1 is SGHTA and CDR2 is FQGNSA in the germline V gene. CDR3 DNA: TGTGCCAGCAGACCACACCCGGACAGGAGGAATTCACCCCTCCACTTT. This gives the protein CASRPHPDRRNSPLHF.

This clonotype was counted at least ten times. The CDR3 DNA is TGTGCCAGCAGTCTAGGACAGACTGAAGCTTTCTTT. Amino acid sequence: CASSLGQTEAFF. V gene TRBV12-3 or TRBV12-4 combines with J gene TRBJ1-1; D may be TRBD1 (6 bases). The CDR3 loop spans 12 amino acids. Trimming took off 5 bases at V and 5 bases at J, with 9 bases between the two ends.

This clonotype came up a few times. V gene TRBV6-6 combines with J gene TRBJ1-1; TRBD1 might be the D (6 bases). V was cut by 5 bases and J by 0 bases, with 13 bases left in between. Looked up from germline, CDR1 is MNHNY and CDR2 is SVGAGI (reference sequence). The CDR3 is 15 amino acids. This CDR3 reads CASSQVGQMNTEAFF. CDR3 DNA sequence: TGTGCCAGCAGTCAGGTCGGACAGATGAACACTGAAGCTTTCTTT.

This clonotype was recorded many times. This rearrangement joins TRBV5-1 to TRBJ1-4, with a possible D match to TRBD1 (5 bases). The CDR3 has 14 residues. V was clipped by 4 bases and J by 3 bases, with 10 bases between them. Germline lookup yields CDR1 SGHRS and CDR2 YFSETQ. The CDR3 DNA follows: TGCGCCAGCAGCGTGCAGGGAGCTAATGAAAAACTGTTTTTT. Amino acids: CASSVQGANEKLFF.

This clonotype was detected only a few times. CDR3 amino acids: CASSNGPSTDTQYF. For the CDR3, the DNA is TGTGCCAGCAGCAATGGACCGAGCACAGATACGCAGTATTTT. The chain employs TRBV27 and TRBJ2-3; D is unclear. The germline V gene encodes CDR1 MNHEY and CDR2 SMNVEV (reference sequence). The CDR3 spans 14 residues. V was cut by 6 bases and J by 0 bases, with 10 bases left in between.

V usage is TRBV29-1 and J usage is TRBJ2-3, with a tentative D call TRBD2 (5 bases). This CDR3 region has 15 residues. Deletions cut 4 bases from V and 2 bases from J, with 16 bases between. Germline V gives CDR1 SQVTM, CDR2 ANQGSEA. The CDR3 loop is CSVVEAGRTTDTQYF. The CDR3 nucleotides read TGCAGCGTTGTGGAGGCGGGTCGAACCACAGATACGCAGTATTTT.

A few counts support this clonotype. V gene TRBV5-4 combines with J gene TRBJ1-1, with 7 bases aligning to TRBD1. Trimming took 4 bases from V and 5 from J; bases not matched to a gene: 8. CDR1 is SGHNT and CDR2 is YYREEE in the germline V gene (reference sequence). The CDR3 has 14 amino acids. CDR3 nucleotides: TGTGCCAGCAGCCCGACAGGGAGGTTTACTGAAGCTTTCTTT. Translating gives CASSPTGRFTEAFF.

This clonotype was observed many times. The rearrangement joins TRBV5-1 to TRBJ2-3; D is unresolved. From germline, CDR1 is SGHRS and CDR2 YFSETQ. CDR3 length: 15 residues. V was shortened by 0 bases and J by 0 bases, with 8 bases between the two germline ends. The CDR3 here is CASSLALASTDTQYF. CDR3 sequence (DNA): TGCGCCAGCAGCTTGGCACTGGCGAGCACAGATACGCAGTATTTT.

The gene calls are TRBV7-2 and TRBJ2-4; D remains ambiguous. The length of the CDR3 is 14 residues. The V gene lost 11 bases and the J gene lost 9 bases, with 23 bases spanning the gap. Per germline, CDR1 SGHTA and CDR2 FQGNSA. The CDR3 loop is CASTPNIEGGIQYF. The CDR3, as DNA: TGTGCCTCAACGCCGAACATAGAAGGCGGCATTCAGTACTTC.